This TCR beta chain derives from a study of cytomegalovirus exposure and HLA in healthy donors (dated by TCRdb to 2016 to 2017). For the study in its entirety: An earlier analysis of several hundred of the donors reported 276 Gb of sequence data and around 120 million unique TCR beta sequences obtained from around 190 million T cells. Using immunosequencing, the study profiled T cell repertoires from some 670 subjects and related those repertoires to cytomegalovirus serostatus. On average, about 240,000 unique TCR beta nucleotide sequences were sequenced per donor among several hundred genotyped donors of the cohort, with roughly 18% of those sequences being non-productive. A separate validation cohort of 100 to 150 different subjects was used in addition to the approximately 700-subject first cohort. Rather than using new phenotypic data, the later analysis identified candidate immune exposures from TCR beta sequences and from how often those sequences occurred across donors. To predict cytomegalovirus infection status, the study brought together high-throughput TCR immunosequencing, statistical association of individual TCRs with disease status, and machine learning. Every discovery cohort repertoire had been produced on one sequencing platform. Of the 350 to 450 genotyped donors, around 81% fell in the genetic ancestry cluster associated with self-reported Caucasian donors. Typing coverage differed by locus: A, B, C, DRB1 and DQB1 were typed in roughly 629-630 donors, DQA1 in approximately 520, DPA1 in around 580, and DPB1 in 450 to 480. HLA typing covered class I and class II loci at four-digit resolution. An earlier analysis of roughly 580 of the donors used high-throughput TCR beta sequencing to judge whether each TCR beta V gene segment behaved as functional or pseudogenic. In a later analysis, previously published TCR beta repertoires from 550 to 700 donors were re-analyzed and high-resolution HLA genotyping was added so that TCR occurrence patterns could be studied. Several DR-DQ haplotypes were treated as single units for association and clustering because of strong linkage in the cohort. In a later genetic analysis, genome-wide SNP genotypes for about 65% of the roughly 670 donors were used, and that subset was treated as a discovery cohort. Alongside the repertoire data, information on donor age, sex, ethnicity and CMV serostatus was compiled. An early release that covered about 600 HLA-typed donors contained approximately 300 gigabases of sequencing data and roughly 84 million unique TCR sequences. The study aimed to test whether signatures of past pathogen exposure could be identified by cataloging public T cell receptors. Findings and caveats that apply to the study as a whole: An earlier analysis of several hundred of the donors showed that most TCR beta V segments appeared in productive rearrangements either about 87% or about 30% of the time, which broadly matched IMGT annotations. For the cohort, immune exposure information was limited to CMV serostatus. Because HLA typing was unavailable for some donors at each locus, only the typed subset was used in association tests. In a later analysis, about 16,000 TCR beta sequences were associated with specific HLA alleles at a false discovery rate of 0.05. According to a later analysis, most CMV-associated TCR beta chains appeared to be HLA-restricted, and the HLA associations seemed to be driven largely by CMV exposure. A cluster of highly shared sequence variants was judged likely to represent a technical artifact of the sequencing pipeline. According to a later analysis, TCR association rates differed among HLA loci, with DRB1 alleles showing the most associated TCRs and HLA-C alleles showing the fewest. An association between a missense DCLRE1C variant and V-gene and J-gene trimming of TCR beta chains was found in a later genetic analysis and replicated in an independent cohort. While some public TCRs were present in many individuals, most TCR sequences turned up only very rarely across donors. When HLA alleles, especially DR and DQ, strongly co-occurred, attributing TCR associations to individual alleles was difficult. Roughly uniform sequencing depth across donors was assumed in presence/absence analyses, although this assumption may not hold. The cohort was sequenced for TCR beta chains only, and without alpha or paired-chain data the features that could be detected were limited. Some IMGT-functional V segments, including TRBV6-2 and TRBV6-3, could not be distinguished by the 87-base-pair reads and were therefore excluded. In vitro tests confirmed that a few of the cytomegalovirus-associated TCR beta chains recognize cytomegalovirus antigens. Compared with the roughly 720-donor mean, donors in an Asian-associated ancestry cluster had fewer N-insertions in productive TCRs, according to a later genetic analysis. A further reported finding was that TCR beta sequences accurately predicted the HLA-A and HLA-B alleles for most subjects in the first cohort. The classifier was reported to diagnose cytomegalovirus status with high specificity and sensitivity in both the original and validation cohorts. In a later analysis, several top co-occurrence clusters were reported to appear linked to parvovirus B19, influenza, CMV and Epstein-Barr virus. Compared with equally common non-associated chains, HLA-associated TCR beta chains in a later analysis were more clonally expanded and had lower generation probabilities. The authors suggested that the approach could potentially be generalized to other disease states and immunological phenotypes. About 17 rarely observed V segments, including chromosome 9 orphons, were excluded from the earlier analysis of a few hundred of the donors because counts were too low. A total of some 180 TCR beta chains were listed by the study as associated with cytomegalovirus. Correlated functional status among segregating V segments might be attributable to linkage disequilibrium, but an unknown experimental factor could not be ruled out.

CDR1 and CDR2, looked up from the germline V gene, are SGHDN and FVKESK. Unmatched junction bases come to 3, with V trimmed by 0 bases and J by 1 base. From the cysteine up to the phenylalanine, the CDR3 has a length of 16 residues. Just CDR3 DNA is preserved here, 48 bases in frame from base 1. A note on this clone: This clone's antigen is unknown. No qualities accompany the bases; no much larger clone lies one base away.

The library was generated by the immunoSEQ multiplex PCR assay. A mixture of 60 forward primers for TCR Vbeta segments and 13 reverse primers for TCR Jbeta segments was used in the multiplex PCR. A multiplex PCR assay on genomic DNA amplified the CDR3 region of rearranged TCR beta genes. The Illumina HiSeq System was used to sequence the amplified TCR beta libraries as 87-base-pair reads. The paper's processing steps were these. A later analysis counted about 80 million unique TCR beta chains across the 670 or so repertoires, and around 9.9 million of these chains were shared by at least two donors. Raw reads were error-corrected and collapsed into unique sequences with a nearest-neighbor algorithm that merged closely related sequences to remove PCR and sequencing errors. To assign V, D and J gene segments, CDR3 sequences were aligned to IMGT reference sequences. For a sequence to be retained, a match of at least six nucleotides to both a V gene segment and a J gene segment was required. A rearrangement counted as productive if the CDR3 had no stop codons and remained in frame with V and J, and every other rearrangement counted as non-productive. CDR3 was defined by IMGT convention, running from the second conserved V-encoded cysteine to the conserved J-encoded phenylalanine. Sequences without an unambiguous match to a single V gene segment were excluded from the earlier analysis of several hundred of the donors. An earlier analysis of a few hundred of the donors classified V segments as functional when productive rearrangements were above 56.7% and as segregating when the standard deviation between donors was above 5%. To diagnose cytomegalovirus status from the catalog of TCR beta chain sequences, a statistical classification framework was built. In a later analysis, V and J genes were assigned by comparing TCR nucleotide sequences against IMGT/GENE-DB human TR gene sequences. In a later analysis, CDR3 sequences and most-parsimonious VDJ recombination scenarios were assigned using the TCRdist pipeline. In a later analysis, every TCR beta chain was defined by the combination of its CDR3 amino acid sequence and its V-gene family, and reads without a unique V-gene family were dropped. To address suspected cross-contamination and a sequencing artifact, a later analysis removed around 600 highly shared, low-generation-probability nucleotide sequences. For each public chain, a later analysis derived a clonal expansion index from normalized ranks of inferred template counts within each repertoire. Generation probabilities in a later analysis came from a VDJ recombination model fitted to out-of-frame rearrangements, and those results were checked against IGoR. In a later analysis, hypergeometric tests were used to score TCR-TCR, TCR-HLA and TCR-CMV co-occurrence, with a repertoire-size bias correction applied to TCR pairs. To estimate false discovery rates, a later analysis permuted the HLA or CMV assignments 20 times. In a later analysis, co-occurring TCRs were grouped using DBSCAN, and TCRdist sequence similarity was added for clustering within HLA-allele-positive subsets. Repertoires with fewer than 30,000 or more than 120,000 public chains, plus five repertoires with anomalous nucleotide sharing, were excluded from co-occurrence clustering. TCRdb re-hosts the immuneACCESS table, in-frame sequences only. Its copies lack some clones; in the studies checked, an unresolved V gene accounts for under half of them, and the cause for the rest is not known. V, J and clone size are taken as reported in that table, and D and trimming were inferred from the DNA itself. The sample yields 160,000 or so clones; over 80% were counted once. The biggest ten clones account for about 3.8% of the sample.

The cohort was made up of approximately 670 healthy bone marrow donors. Cohort members were all nominally healthy when sampled, although unrecorded immune exposures were likely present. The donor was CMV seropositive and belonged to the group of about 290 seropositive cohort members. A peripheral blood sample was provided by each donor, and peripheral blood mononuclear cells were used for TCR beta sequencing. The Qiagen DNeasy Blood Extraction Kit was used to extract genomic DNA from the blood cell samples. The receptor was derived from a man in his fifties in good health and CMV-seropositive. The sample taken for sequencing was PBMCs. The V gene is TRBV14 and the J gene is TRBJ2-7; 10 bases in the middle match TRBD2. The bases read TGTGCCAGCAGCCAAGATGAACTAGCGGGATCCTACGAGCAGTACTTC. Its coded protein is CASSQDELAGSYEQYF.